Presented here are 22 T cell receptor beta chains from one specimen sequenced in a study of T cell changes during pregnancy in multiple sclerosis. TCRdb's copy holds only in-frame clones and misses some; the assay was immunoSEQ multiplex PCR. Of roughly 83,000 clones listed, roughly nine tenths are singletons. The specimen comprised PBMCs, sampled in the first trimester of pregnancy. The receptors were sampled from a female donor in good health, serving as a control in a pregnancy study. Some clones in this sample may be carry-over from other donors' samples.

This chain connects TRBV7-3 to TRBJ2-5; D ambiguous. V was cut by 1 base and J by 2 bases, with 5 bases left in between. CDR1 SGHTA and CDR2 FQGTGA come from the germline V gene. This CDR3 contains 13 residues. The CDR3 protein is CASSLSPQETQYF. CDR3 coding DNA: TGTGCCAGCAGCTTAAGTCCACAAGAGACCCAGTACTTC.

The genes are TRBV28 and TRBJ2-2, with D possibly TRBD1 on 5 matching bases. V was shortened by 1 base and J by 3 bases, with 15 bases between the two germline ends. The germline V gene encodes CDR1 MDHEN and CDR2 SYDVKM. The CDR3 is 17 residues long. CDR3 residues: CASSLSKWGKDTGELFF. The DNA for the CDR3 is TGTGCCAGCAGTTTATCTAAGTGGGGCAAGGACACCGGGGAGCTGTTTTTT.

In DNA, the CDR3 is TGTGCCAGCAGTTCCCCGGGTACCAGATCCAATAGCAATCAGCCCCAGCATTTT. Protein sequence: CASSSPGTRSNSNQPQHF. The genes are TRBV28 and TRBJ1-5, with D hard to call. This CDR3 is built from 18 residues. Trimming pared 4 bases from V and 0 bases from J, leaving 19 bases between. Germline V lookup: CDR1 MDHEN, CDR2 SYDVKM.

The chain uses TRBV5-1 and TRBJ2-6; D is possibly TRBD1 (6 bases). The CDR3 length is 18 residues. V was cut by 4 bases and J by 0 bases, with 17 bases left in between. CDR1 is SGHRS, CDR2 YFSETQ, per germline. Written as DNA, the CDR3 is TGCGCCAGCAGCACTGGACAGAGCGTCAACTCTGGGGCCAACGTCCTGACTTTC. It specifies CASSTGQSVNSGANVLTF.

The chain couples TRBV7-2 to TRBJ2-7, with D possibly TRBD1 on 5 matching bases. Per germline, CDR1 SGHTA and CDR2 FQGNSA. The CDR3 is 15 amino acids. The germline V and J ends were trimmed by 5 bases and 5 bases, with 19 bases remaining between them. CDR3 residues: CASSLTDPGIDEQYF. As DNA, the CDR3 is TGTGCCAGCAGCCTGACGGACCCAGGGATAGACGAGCAGTACTTC.

V and J are TRBV5-1 and TRBJ2-3; D is perhaps TRBD2 (6 bases). Trimming removed 4 bases at V and 13 bases at J, with 22 bases between. Germline CDR1 and CDR2: SGHRS and YFSETQ. This CDR3 is built from 14 residues. The CDR3 here is CASSPGDSPRTEYF. Here the CDR3 DNA reads TGCGCCAGCAGCCCGGGGGACTCTCCCCGAACGGAGTATTTT.

The J gene is TRBJ1-1, the V gene TRBV5-1, with a weak D call TRBD1 (6 bases). The CDR3 loop spans 15 amino acids. V was clipped by 1 base and J by 6 bases, with 16 bases between them. CDR1 SGHRS and CDR2 YFSETQ come from the germline V gene. CDR3 sequence (DNA): TGCGCCAGCAGCTTGTCTATAGGGGGTGGGGCTGAAGCTTTCTTT. This encodes CASSLSIGGGAEAFF.

This clone was found once. The V and J genes are TRBV4-1 and TRBJ2-7; D may be TRBD2 (6 bases). CDR3 length: 18 amino acids. Between the trimmed V and J ends, which lost 3 bases and 0 bases, there was a span of 21 bases. CDR1 MGHRA and CDR2 YSYEKL come from the germline V gene. In DNA form, the CDR3 reads TGCGCCAGCAGCCACACCGGGAGAGAGCGGATAAACTCCTACGAGCAGTACTTC. It specifies CASSHTGRERINSYEQYF.

This clone was seen once. The chain joins TRBV13 to TRBJ1-4; D is ambiguous. Per the germline V gene, CDR1 is PRHDT and CDR2 is FYEKMQ (reference sequence). The CDR3 loop spans 11 amino acids. Trimming cost V 0 bases and J 10 bases, with 3 bases left between them. The CDR3 DNA sequence: TGTGCCAGCAGCTTAGGCGGAAAACTGTTTTTT. The encoded protein is CASSLGGKLFF.

The chain couples TRBV19 to TRBJ2-1; 9 bases map to TRBD2. V lost 4 bases, J lost 7 bases, and 5 bases stayed unmatched. CDR1 LNHDA and CDR2 SQIVND come from the germline V gene (reference sequence). The CDR3 contains 14 residues. CDR3: CASSKIAGENEQFF. As DNA, the CDR3 is TGTGCCAGTAGTAAAATAGCGGGAGAAAATGAGCAGTTCTTC.

The V and J genes are TRBV5-1 and TRBJ2-7; 9 bases map to TRBD1. Germline CDR1 SGHRS, CDR2 YFSETQ. CDR3 length: 14 amino acids. J was trimmed by 1 base and V by 4 bases; bases with no gene match: 3. DNA of the CDR3: TGCGCCAGCAGCAAAGGGACAGGGTCCTACGAGCAGTACTTC. As protein: CASSKGTGSYEQYF.

This chain links TRBV19 with TRBJ2-2; 9 bases fit TRBD2. CDR3 length: 15 amino acids. V lost 3 bases, J lost 4 bases, and 3 bases stayed unmatched. CDR1 is LNHDA and CDR2 is SQIVND in the germline V gene (reference sequence). This CDR3 is CASSMSSGITGELFF. For the CDR3, the DNA is TGTGCCAGTAGTATGTCTAGCGGGATCACCGGGGAGCTGTTTTTT.

The chain recombines TRBV6-6 with TRBJ1-1, with 8 bases fitting TRBD1. This CDR3 spans 15 amino acids. V trimming: 4 bases; J trimming: 5 bases; junction bases outside the gene matches: 9. Per germline, CDR1 MNHNY and CDR2 SVGAGI (reference sequence). The CDR3 sequence: CASSSPDRVGTEAFF. The CDR3 nucleotides are TGTGCCAGCAGTTCCCCGGACAGGGTCGGGACTGAAGCTTTCTTT.

The genes are TRBV4-2 and TRBJ1-1; D gene uncertain. Germline lookup yields CDR1 LGHNA and CDR2 YNFKEQ. This CDR3 spans 14 amino acids. V gave up 0 bases and J gave up 3 bases, with 8 bases separating them. The CDR3 nucleotides are TGTGCCAGCAGCCAAGAATCGGGGTACACTGAAGCTTTCTTT. As protein: CASSQESGYTEAFF.

This clone has just one count. The CDR3 DNA reads TGCAGCGTCGCAGGGACAGGGGGCAAATTCTCCTACAATGAGCAGTTCTTC. It specifies CSVAGTGGKFSYNEQFF. V usage is TRBV29-1 and J usage is TRBJ2-1, with 12 bases matching TRBD1. CDR1 is SQVTM and CDR2 is ANQGSEA in the germline V gene. V lost 6 bases, J lost 0 bases, and 9 bases stayed unmatched. The CDR3 contains 17 residues.

The rearrangement links TRBV28 to TRBJ1-4, with D perhaps matching TRBD1 (6 bases). V lost 8 bases, J lost 4 bases, and 14 bases lay in between. Germline CDR1 reads MDHEN; CDR2 reads SYDVKM. The CDR3 runs to 14 residues. CDR3 coding DNA: TGTGCCAGCTTCGCAGGACAGAATAATGAAAAACTGTTTTTT. It is translated as CASFAGQNNEKLFF.

This chain links TRBV28 with TRBJ1-5, with D tentatively TRBD1 (6 bases). V lost 5 bases, J lost 3 bases, and 14 bases lay in between. The CDR3 runs to 15 residues. Germline CDR1 reads MDHEN; CDR2 reads SYDVKM. The CDR3 sequence is CASSRTGYNNQPQHF. The CDR3 nucleotides are TGTGCCAGCAGTAGAACAGGGTACAACAATCAGCCCCAGCATTTT. Using reference TRBV28 and TRBJ1-5 for the parts outside the CDR3, the full variable domain is DVKVTQSSRYLVKRTGEKVFLECVQDMDHENMFWYRQDPGLGLRLIYFSYDVKMKEKGDIPEGYSVSREKKERFSLILESASTNQTSMYLCASSRTGYNNQPQHFGDGTRLSIL.

This CDR3 reads CASSLRDSNEQFF. CDR3 sequence (DNA): TGTGCCAGCAGCCTCCGGGACTCCAATGAGCAGTTCTTC. V is TRBV7-3 and J is TRBJ2-1; perhaps TRBD2 as D (6 bases). This CDR3 is 13 amino acids long. V was clipped by 5 bases and J by 6 bases, with 11 bases between them. Germline CDR1 and CDR2: SGHTA and FQGTGA.

This clone was found once. The chain joins TRBV29-1 to TRBJ2-1; possibly TRBD2 for D (6 bases). V lost 6 bases, J lost 9 bases, and 9 bases lay in between. This CDR3 spans 10 amino acids. Germline assignment: CDR1 SQVTM and CDR2 ANQGSEA. The CDR3 loop is CSVTSGEQFF. In DNA form, the CDR3 reads TGCAGCGTGACTAGTGGTGAGCAGTTCTTC.

This chain links TRBV27 with TRBJ1-1; maybe TRBD1 (6 bases). This CDR3 contains 15 residues. Germline-derived CDR1 and CDR2 are MNHEY and SMNVEV (reference sequence). Trimming cost V 6 bases and J 1 base, with 15 bases left between them. Written as DNA, the CDR3 is TGTGCCAGCAGCCGAACCGGGACAAGGAACACTGAAGCTTTCTTT. The encoded protein is CASSRTGTRNTEAFF.

CDR3 sequence: CASSDGRMKGQGAEAFF. Written as DNA, the CDR3 is TGCGCCAGCAGTGACGGGAGAATGAAGGGACAGGGGGCTGAAGCTTTCTTT. The chain couples TRBV10-1 to TRBJ1-1; TRBD1 agrees at 11 bases. The CDR3 length is 17 residues. The germline CDR1 and CDR2 sequences are WNHNN and SYGVQD (reference sequence). The V and J ends lost 3 bases and 6 bases, in that order; junction bases with no gene match: 12.

The chain joins TRBV18 to TRBJ2-1, with TRBD1 matching 7 bases. This CDR3 spans 18 amino acids. CDR1 and CDR2 (germline): KGHSH, LQKENI. The trim removed 0 bases at V and 6 bases at J, leaving 14 bases unmatched. CDR3: CASSPPKTRQGSGNEQFF. DNA of the CDR3: TGTGCCAGCTCACCACCGAAGACGAGACAGGGCTCTGGCAATGAGCAGTTCTTC.